Sequencing of this T cell receptor beta chain was carried out in a study of blood T cells in healthy people across ages. Findings and caveats of the study: Total diversity from one million sequenced T cells was likely underestimated.

There were healthy Caucasian individuals from Russia, aged roughly 6 to 90, serving as donors. This clonotype has a count of ten or more. The antigen remains undetermined. Alongside a J-beta primer mix, a sample-barcoded 5' primer served in a second PCR lasting 7 to 11 cycles. No fewer than 2.5 million CDR3-containing paired-end reads came from each sample. TCRdb reprocessed the 5' RACE reads with MiXCR, giving one entry per CDR3 protein. The table has 1.5 million to 2 million distinct CDR3 sequences, 30% to 35% seen once. The CDR3 is 13 residues long. Germline CDR1 and CDR2: MGHRA and YSYEKL. V shed 3 bases, J shed 7 bases, and the junction held 5 bases outside the gene matches.

V and J are TRBV4-1 and TRBJ2-5; 7 bases are shared with TRBD1. Sequenced material: blood. This receptor was taken from a woman in her 30s in good health. The CDR3 spells CASSQTGLGTQYF. The CDR3 region has the DNA TGCGCCAGCAGCCAGACAGGGTTGGGGACCCAGTACTTC.